Below are 14 T cell receptor beta chains sequenced from a single sample in a study of blood T cell repertoires in COVID-19. The repertoire was sequenced with immunoSEQ multiplex PCR; TCRdb's copy has only in-frame clones and lacks some. Of over 85,000 clones in the sample, roughly 85% were seen once. Specimen: peripheral blood. The receptor set was obtained from a man in his fifties or sixties with acute or convalescent COVID-19.

This sequence joins TRBV2 and TRBJ1-6; D is undetermined. This CDR3 is 16 amino acids long. Trimming removed 6 bases from V and 6 bases from J, with 18 bases in between. CDR1 and CDR2 (germline): SNHLY, FYNNEI. The CDR3 spells CASRVIRLLGNSPLHF. The DNA for the CDR3 is TGTGCCAGCAGAGTTATAAGACTGCTTGGTAATTCACCCCTCCACTTT.

V gene TRBV6-5 combines with J gene TRBJ1-6, with D unresolved. CDR1 and CDR2 (germline): MNHEY, SVGAGI. The CDR3 has 16 residues. V lost 2 bases and J lost 2, with 10 bases in between. CDR3 DNA: TGTGCCAGCAGTTACGACGGGTTAACCTATAATTCACCCCTCCACTTT. Amino acids: CASSYDGLTYNSPLHF.

This sequence joins TRBV4-3 and TRBJ2-2, with D possibly matching TRBD1 (6 bases). CDR1 LGHNA and CDR2 YSLEER come from the germline V gene. Deletions cut 3 bases from V and 5 bases from J, with 13 bases between. The CDR3 is 15 amino acids. CDR3 amino acids: CASSQLVGGTGELFF. Written as DNA, the CDR3 is TGCGCCAGCAGCCAGCTGGTAGGGGGTACCGGGGAGCTGTTTTTT.

CDR3 DNA: TGTGCCAGCAGCCAAGATCGGGCGGGAGGGGGAGAGCAGTACTTC. This encodes CASSQDRAGGGEQYF. The chain carries TRBV3-1 (or the pseudogene TRBV3-2) and TRBJ2-7; 9 nucleotides align to TRBD2. This CDR3 is 15 amino acids long. The V gene end was trimmed by 0 bases and the J gene end by 7 bases; junction bases not matched to a gene: 7. Germline-derived CDR1 and CDR2 are LGHDT and YNNKEL (reference sequence).

The chain employs TRBV6-2 or TRBV6-3 and TRBJ2-1; 10 nucleotides agree with TRBD2. V trimming: 5 bases; J trimming: 1 base; junction bases outside the gene matches: 5. This CDR3 comprises 16 residues. Germline V gene sequence: CDR1 MNHEY, CDR2 SVGEGT. CDR3: CASSSGGAWSYNEQFF. The CDR3 DNA sequence: TGTGCCAGCAGTAGCGGGGGGGCTTGGTCCTACAATGAGCAGTTCTTC.

The chain carries TRBV4-2 and TRBJ2-1; 8 bases line up with TRBD1. There are 18 residues in the CDR3. Trimming took 0 bases from V and 2 from J; bases not matched to a gene: 9. The germline V gene encodes CDR1 LGHNA and CDR2 YNFKEQ. For the CDR3, the DNA is TGTGCCAGCAGCCAAGAGTCTCGGACAGGGTGGACCTACAATGAGCAGTTCTTC. It encodes CASSQESRTGWTYNEQFF.

This clone was recorded once. The chain is built from TRBV30 and TRBJ1-6, with 8 bases fitting TRBD1. The CDR3 length is 13 residues. The V gene's germline CDR1 is GTSNPN and CDR2 SVGIG (reference sequence). Germline trimming cut 4 bases from V and 10 bases from J; bases unmatched to any gene: 6. CDR3 sequence (DNA): TGTGCCTGGACCTTGACAGGGGAATCACCCCTCCACTTT. Translated: CAWTLTGESPLHF.

The CDR3 sequence is CASSFFSPFSGELFF. Here the CDR3 DNA reads TGTGCCAGCAGCTTTTTTAGCCCTTTTTCCGGGGAGCTGTTTTTT. J is TRBJ2-2 and V is TRBV7-9, with D hard to call. Germline assignment: CDR1 SEHNR and CDR2 FQNEAQ (reference sequence). The ends were cut back, 3 bases at V and 6 bases at J, with 14 bases in the middle. The CDR3 totals 15 residues.

V gene TRBV4-3 combines with J gene TRBJ2-7, with D tentatively TRBD2 (7 bases). The CDR3 totals 14 residues. The germline V and J ends were trimmed by 0 bases and 5 bases, with 11 bases remaining between them. CDR1 and CDR2 (germline): LGHNA, YSLEER. DNA of the CDR3: TGCGCCAGCAGCCAAGATGGGGGGGCAGACGAGCAGTACTTC. Encoded protein: CASSQDGGADEQYF.

The chain recombines TRBV2 with TRBJ2-2; possibly TRBD2 for D (5 bases). Germline V gene lookup returns CDR1 SNHLY and CDR2 FYNNEI. The CDR3 consists of 12 residues. The ends were cut back, 6 bases at V and 11 bases at J, with 13 bases in the middle. CDR3 sequence: CASREDFPELFF. CDR3 coding DNA: TGTGCCAGCAGGGAGGACTTTCCAGAGCTGTTTTTT.

This clone came up a few times. The V call is TRBV6-6, the J call TRBJ1-6; 10 bases agree with TRBD1. From germline, CDR1 is MNHNY and CDR2 SVGAGI (reference sequence). The CDR3 contains 18 residues. Unmatched junction bases numbered 8, after V lost 5 bases and J lost 1 base. The chain's CDR3 is CASSPDRGRGSYNSPLHF. The CDR3 DNA follows: TGTGCCAGCAGTCCAGACAGGGGGCGCGGGTCCTATAATTCACCCCTCCACTTT.

The chain is built from TRBV6-5 and TRBJ1-5; D possibly corresponds to TRBD1 (5 bases). Trimming removed 4 bases at V and 1 base at J, with 11 bases between. From germline, CDR1 is MNHEY and CDR2 SVGAGI. The CDR3 runs 15 residues. CDR3 sequence (DNA): TGTGCCAGCAGTTCGGGGGGACTGAGCAATCAGCCCCAGCATTTT. Encoded protein: CASSSGGLSNQPQHF.

In this sample, this clone turned up once. In DNA form, the CDR3 reads TGTGCCAGCAGCCAAACACGGGCGGGGGGGACTGAGCAGTTCTTC. Translated, it gives CASSQTRAGGTEQFF. J is TRBJ2-1 and V is TRBV4-2; TRBD2 matches 9 bases. With 2 bases clipped from V and 9 bases from J, the junction kept 8 bases outside the gene matches. This CDR3 has 15 amino acids. The germline V gene encodes CDR1 LGHNA and CDR2 YNFKEQ.

DNA of the CDR3: TGCGCCAGCAGTCTTTCAGGTAAAGAAAAACTGTTTTTT. It encodes CASSLSGKEKLFF. The chain employs TRBV10-2 and TRBJ1-4, with D unclear. CDR3 length equals 13 residues. The germline gives CDR1 WSHSY, CDR2 SAAADI. V was clipped by 5 bases and J by 8 bases, with 12 bases between them.